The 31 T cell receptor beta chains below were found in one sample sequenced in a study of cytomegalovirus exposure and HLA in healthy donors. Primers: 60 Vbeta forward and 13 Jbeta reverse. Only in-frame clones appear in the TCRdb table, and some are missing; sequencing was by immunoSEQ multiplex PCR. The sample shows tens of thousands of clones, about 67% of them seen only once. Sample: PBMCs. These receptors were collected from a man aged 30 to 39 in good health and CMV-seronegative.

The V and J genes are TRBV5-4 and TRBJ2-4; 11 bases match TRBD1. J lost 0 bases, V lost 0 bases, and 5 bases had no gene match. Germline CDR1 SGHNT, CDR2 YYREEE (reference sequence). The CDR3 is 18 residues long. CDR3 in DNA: TGTGCCAGCAGCTTGGGGGACAGGGGGAATCTAGCCAAAAACATTCAGTACTTC. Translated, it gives CASSLGDRGNLAKNIQYF.

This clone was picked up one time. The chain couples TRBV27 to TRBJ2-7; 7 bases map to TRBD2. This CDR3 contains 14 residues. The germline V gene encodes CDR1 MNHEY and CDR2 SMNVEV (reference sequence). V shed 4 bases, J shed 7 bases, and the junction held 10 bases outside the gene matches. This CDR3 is CASSYGGGAREQYF. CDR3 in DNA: TGTGCCAGCAGTTATGGGGGAGGGGCGAGGGAGCAGTACTTC.

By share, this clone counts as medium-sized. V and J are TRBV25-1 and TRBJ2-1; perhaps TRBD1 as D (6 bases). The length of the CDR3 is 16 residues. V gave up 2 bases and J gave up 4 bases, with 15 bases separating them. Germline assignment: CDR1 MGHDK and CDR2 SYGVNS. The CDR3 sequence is CASSETTGRTYNEQFF. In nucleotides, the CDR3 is TGTGCCAGCAGTGAAACGACAGGACGGACGTACAATGAGCAGTTCTTC.

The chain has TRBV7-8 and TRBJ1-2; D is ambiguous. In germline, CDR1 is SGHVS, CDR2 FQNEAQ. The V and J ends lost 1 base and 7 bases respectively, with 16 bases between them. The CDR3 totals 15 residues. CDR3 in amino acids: CASSLDVGIGSGYTF. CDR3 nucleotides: TGTGCCAGCAGCTTAGACGTAGGGATTGGGAGTGGCTACACCTTC.

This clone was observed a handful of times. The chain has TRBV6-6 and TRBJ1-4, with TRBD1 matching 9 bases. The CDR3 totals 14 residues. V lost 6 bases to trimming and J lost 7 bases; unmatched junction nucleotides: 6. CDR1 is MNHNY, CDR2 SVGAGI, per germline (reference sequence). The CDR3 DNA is TGTGCCAGCAGGACCGACAGGGGGGTTGAAAAACTGTTTTTT. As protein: CASRTDRGVEKLFF.

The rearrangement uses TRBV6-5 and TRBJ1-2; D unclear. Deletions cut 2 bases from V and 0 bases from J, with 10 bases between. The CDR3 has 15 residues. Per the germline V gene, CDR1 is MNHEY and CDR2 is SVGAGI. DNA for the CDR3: TGTGCCAGCAGTTACAAGAGGATTTCTAACTATGGCTACACCTTC. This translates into CASSYKRISNYGYTF.

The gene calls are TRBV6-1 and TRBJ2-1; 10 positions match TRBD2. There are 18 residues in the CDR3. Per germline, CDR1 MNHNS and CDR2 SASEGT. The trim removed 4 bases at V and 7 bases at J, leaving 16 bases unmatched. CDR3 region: CASSVVGSTSGIGNEQFF. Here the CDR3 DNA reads TGTGCCAGCAGTGTAGTGGGTTCTACTAGCGGGATTGGAAATGAGCAGTTCTTC.

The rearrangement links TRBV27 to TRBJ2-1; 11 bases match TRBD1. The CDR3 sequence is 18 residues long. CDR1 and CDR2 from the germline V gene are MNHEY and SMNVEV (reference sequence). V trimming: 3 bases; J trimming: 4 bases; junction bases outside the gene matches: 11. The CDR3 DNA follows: TGTGCCAGCAGTTTCCCCACGGTGGACAGGGGGCTATACAATGAGCAGTTCTTC. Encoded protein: CASSFPTVDRGLYNEQFF.

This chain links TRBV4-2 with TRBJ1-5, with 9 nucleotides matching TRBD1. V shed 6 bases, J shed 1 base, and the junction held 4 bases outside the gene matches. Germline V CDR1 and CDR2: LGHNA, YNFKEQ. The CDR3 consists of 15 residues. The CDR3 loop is CASRSDRGSNQPQHF. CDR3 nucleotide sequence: TGTGCCAGCAGATCCGACAGGGGGAGCAATCAGCCCCAGCATTTT.

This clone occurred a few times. Written as DNA, the CDR3 is TGTGCCTGGGCCCCCTTGTGGAGCCCTAGAGGCTACACCTTC. The encoded protein is CAWAPLWSPRGYTF. The V call is TRBV30, the J call TRBJ1-2; D gene uncertain. The germline V gene encodes CDR1 GTSNPN and CDR2 SVGIG (reference sequence). V lost 5 bases and J lost 8, with 21 bases in between. The CDR3 has 14 amino acids.

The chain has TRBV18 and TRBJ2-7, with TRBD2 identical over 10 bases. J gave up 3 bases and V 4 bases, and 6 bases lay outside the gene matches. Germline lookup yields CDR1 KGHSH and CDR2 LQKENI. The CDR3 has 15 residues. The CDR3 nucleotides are TGTGCCAGCTCACGCCCCCTAGCGGGAGACTACGAGCAGTACTTC. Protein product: CASSRPLAGDYEQYF.

The CDR3 protein is CASSLEGGKSYEQYF. CDR3 DNA: TGTGCCAGCAGCTTAGAAGGGGGAAAGTCCTACGAGCAGTACTTC. The V and J genes are TRBV7-9 and TRBJ2-7; D is possibly TRBD1 (6 bases). Germline CDR1 reads SEHNR; CDR2 reads FQNEAQ (reference sequence). Trimming cost V 1 base and J 1 base, with 11 bases left between them. There are 15 residues in the CDR3. Variable domain in full (rest from reference TRBV7-9 and TRBJ2-7): DTGVSQNPRHKITKRGQNVTFRCDPISEHNRLYWYRQTLGQGPEFLTYFQNEAQLEKSRLLSDRFSAERPKGSFSTLEIQRTEQGDSAMYLCASSLEGGKSYEQYFGPGTRLTVT.

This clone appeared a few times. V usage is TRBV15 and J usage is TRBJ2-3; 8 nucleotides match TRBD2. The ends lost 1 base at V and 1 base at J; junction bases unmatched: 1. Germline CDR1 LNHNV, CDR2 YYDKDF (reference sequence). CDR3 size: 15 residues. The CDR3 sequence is CATSRARGGTDTQYF. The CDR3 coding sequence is TGTGCCACCAGCAGAGCGCGGGGGGGCACAGATACGCAGTATTTT.

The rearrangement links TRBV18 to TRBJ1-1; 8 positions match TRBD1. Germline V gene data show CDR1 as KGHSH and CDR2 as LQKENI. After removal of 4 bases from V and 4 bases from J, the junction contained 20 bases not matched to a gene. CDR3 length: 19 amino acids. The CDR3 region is CASSLTRRTGNEMGTEAFF. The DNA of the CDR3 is TGTGCCAGCTCACTGACGCGAAGGACAGGGAACGAAATGGGCACTGAAGCTTTCTTT. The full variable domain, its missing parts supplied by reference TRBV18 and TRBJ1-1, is NAGVMQNPRHLVRRRGQEARLRCSPMKGHSHVYWYRQLPEEGLKFMVYLQKENIIDESGMPKERFSAEFPKEGPSILRIQQVVRGDSAAYFCASSLTRRTGNEMGTEAFFGQGTRLTVV.

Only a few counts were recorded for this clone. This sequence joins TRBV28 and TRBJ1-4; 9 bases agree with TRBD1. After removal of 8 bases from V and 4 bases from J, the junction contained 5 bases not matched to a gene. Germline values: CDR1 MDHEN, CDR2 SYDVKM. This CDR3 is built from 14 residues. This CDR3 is CASVGTGHNEKLFF. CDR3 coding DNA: TGTGCCAGCGTTGGGACAGGGCATAATGAAAAACTGTTTTTT.

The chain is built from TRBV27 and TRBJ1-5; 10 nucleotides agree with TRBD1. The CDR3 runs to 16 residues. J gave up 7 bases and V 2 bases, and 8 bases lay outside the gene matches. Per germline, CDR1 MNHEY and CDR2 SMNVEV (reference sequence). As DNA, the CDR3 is TGTGCCAGCAGTTTAAGTCGGACAGGGGGTTGGCAGCCCCAGCATTTT. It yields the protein CASSLSRTGGWQPQHF.

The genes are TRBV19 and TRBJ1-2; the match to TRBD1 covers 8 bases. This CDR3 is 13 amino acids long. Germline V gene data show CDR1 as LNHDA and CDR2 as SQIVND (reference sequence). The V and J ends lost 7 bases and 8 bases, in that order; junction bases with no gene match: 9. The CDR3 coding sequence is TGTGCCAGTAACTCCGGGACAGGAGGCGGCTACACCTTC. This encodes CASNSGTGGGYTF.

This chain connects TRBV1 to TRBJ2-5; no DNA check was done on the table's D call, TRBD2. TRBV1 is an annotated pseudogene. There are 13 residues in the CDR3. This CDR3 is CTSSRFWRETQYF. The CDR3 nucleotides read TGCACCAGCAGCCGATTCTGGAGGGAGACCCAGTACTTC.

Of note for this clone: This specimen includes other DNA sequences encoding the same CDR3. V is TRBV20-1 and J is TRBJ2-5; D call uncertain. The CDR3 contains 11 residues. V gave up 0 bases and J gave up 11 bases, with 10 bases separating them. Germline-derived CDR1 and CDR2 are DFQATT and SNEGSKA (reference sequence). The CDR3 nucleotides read TGCAGTGCTAGAGATGTCCCGGAGCAGTACTTC. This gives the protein CSARDVPEQYF.

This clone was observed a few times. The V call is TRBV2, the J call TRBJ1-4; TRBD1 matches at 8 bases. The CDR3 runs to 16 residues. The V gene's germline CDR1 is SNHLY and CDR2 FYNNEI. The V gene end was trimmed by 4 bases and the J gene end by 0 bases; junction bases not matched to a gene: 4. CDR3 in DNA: TGTGCCAGCAGTGGGACAGGGCGTGCAACTAATGAAAAACTGTTTTTT. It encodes CASSGTGRATNEKLFF.

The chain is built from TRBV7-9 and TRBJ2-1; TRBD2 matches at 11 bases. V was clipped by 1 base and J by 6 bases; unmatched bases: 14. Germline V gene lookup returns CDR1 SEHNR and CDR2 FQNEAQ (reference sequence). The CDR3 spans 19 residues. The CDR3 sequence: CASSLEGVAMGTSGNEQFF. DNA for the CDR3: TGTGCCAGCAGCTTAGAGGGGGTCGCAATGGGGACTAGCGGCAATGAGCAGTTCTTC.

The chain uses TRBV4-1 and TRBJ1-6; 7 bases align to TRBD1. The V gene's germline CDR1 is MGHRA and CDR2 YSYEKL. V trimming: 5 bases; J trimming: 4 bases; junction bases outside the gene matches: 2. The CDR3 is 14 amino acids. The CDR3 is CASSAGGYNSPLHF. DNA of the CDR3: TGCGCCAGCAGCGCAGGGGGGTATAATTCACCCCTCCACTTT.

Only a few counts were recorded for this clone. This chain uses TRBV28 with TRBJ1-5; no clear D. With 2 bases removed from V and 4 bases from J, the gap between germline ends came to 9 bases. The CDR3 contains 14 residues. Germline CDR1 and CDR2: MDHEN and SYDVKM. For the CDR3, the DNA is TGTGCCAGCAGTTTACTTCTGGCAAATCAGCCCCAGCATTTT. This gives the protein CASSLLLANQPQHF.

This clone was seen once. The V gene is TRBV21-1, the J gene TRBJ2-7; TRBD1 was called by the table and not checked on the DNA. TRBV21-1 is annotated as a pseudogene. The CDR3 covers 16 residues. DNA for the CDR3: TGTGCCAGCAGCAAAGTTTCAACAGGGGTCTCCTACGAGCAGTACTTC. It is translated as CASSKVSTGVSYEQYF.

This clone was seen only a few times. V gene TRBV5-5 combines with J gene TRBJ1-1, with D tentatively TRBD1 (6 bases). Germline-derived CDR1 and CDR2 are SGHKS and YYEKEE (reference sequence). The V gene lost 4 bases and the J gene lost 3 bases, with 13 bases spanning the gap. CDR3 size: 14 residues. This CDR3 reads CASSVQGRDTEAFF. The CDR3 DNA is TGTGCCAGCAGCGTACAGGGTAGGGACACTGAAGCTTTCTTT.

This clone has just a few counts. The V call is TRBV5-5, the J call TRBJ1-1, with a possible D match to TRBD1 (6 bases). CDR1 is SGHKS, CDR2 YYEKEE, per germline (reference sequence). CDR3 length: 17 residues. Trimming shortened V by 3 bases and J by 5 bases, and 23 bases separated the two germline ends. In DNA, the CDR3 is TGTGCCAGCAGCTCGATGCACGTCGGGTCAGGGGAAACTGAAGCTTTCTTT. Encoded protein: CASSSMHVGSGETEAFF.

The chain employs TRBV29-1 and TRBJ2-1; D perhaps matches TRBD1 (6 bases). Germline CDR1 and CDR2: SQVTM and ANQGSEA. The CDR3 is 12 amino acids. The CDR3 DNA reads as TGCAGTGCGAGGTCAGGGGACAATGAGCAGTTCTTC. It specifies CSARSGDNEQFF.

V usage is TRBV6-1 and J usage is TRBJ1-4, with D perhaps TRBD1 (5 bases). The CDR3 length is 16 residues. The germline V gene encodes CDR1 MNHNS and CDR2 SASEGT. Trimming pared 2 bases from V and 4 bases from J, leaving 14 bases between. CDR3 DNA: TGTGCCAGCAGTGAACTACCGGGACTGTTTAATGAAAAACTGTTTTTT. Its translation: CASSELPGLFNEKLFF.

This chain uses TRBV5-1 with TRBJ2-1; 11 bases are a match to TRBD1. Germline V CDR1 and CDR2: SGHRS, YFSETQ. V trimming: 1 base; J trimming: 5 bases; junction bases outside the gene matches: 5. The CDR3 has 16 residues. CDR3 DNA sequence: TGCGCCAGCAGCTTGTATGGACAGGGGGCAAACAATGAGCAGTTCTTC. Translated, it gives CASSLYGQGANNEQFF.

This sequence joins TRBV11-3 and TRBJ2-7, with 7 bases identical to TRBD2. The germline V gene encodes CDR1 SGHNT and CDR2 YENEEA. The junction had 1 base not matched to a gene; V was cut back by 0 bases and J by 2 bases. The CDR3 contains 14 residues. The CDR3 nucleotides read TGTGCCAGCAGCTTAGAGGCGGGAGCCTACGAGCAGTACTTC. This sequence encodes CASSLEAGAYEQYF.

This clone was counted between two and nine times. This CDR3 reads CASARQGGNEKLFF. The CDR3, as DNA: TGTGCCAGCGCAAGACAGGGCGGCAATGAAAAACTGTTTTTT. This chain joins TRBV6-1 and TRBJ1-4, with 7 bases fitting TRBD1. The CDR3 extends over 14 amino acids. Germline trimming cut 8 bases from V and 5 bases from J; bases unmatched to any gene: 8. Germline V gene lookup returns CDR1 MNHNS and CDR2 SASEGT.